A selection of T cell receptor beta chains follows, all from one sample in a study of control samples from healthy donors and cancer patients. TCRdb's copy holds only in-frame clones and misses some; the assay was immunoSEQ multiplex PCR. The sample records 90,000 to 100,000 clones, around three quarters being singletons. The source material was blood. Source of these receptors: a woman in her twenties or thirties in good health. Both conserved end residues are part of each CDR3. The D gene is left open where the match is weak. The size field is filled for only some rows; it gives once, few, many or a size class.

TRBD1,TRBV6-2/TRBV6-3,NA,TRBJ2-2,TGTGCCAGCAGTTTGGCTAGACAGGGTGGGACCGGGGAGCTGTTTTTT,CASSLARQGGTGELFF
NA,TRBV25-1,NA,TRBJ2-1,TGTGCCACGCGGCTCGGGCAGGCCAACAATGAGCAGTTCTTC,CATRLGQANNEQFF
NA,TRBV2,NA,TRBJ1-1,TGTGCCAGCAGTGAATCGTGGTCAGCAGCTTTCTTT,CASSESWSAAFF
NA,TRBV21-1,NA,TRBJ2-7,TGTGCCAGCAGTAGGGGGGGGACACACCATCCGTACGAGCAGTACTTC,CASSRGGTHHPYEQYF
NA,TRBV20-1,few,TRBJ1-2,TGCAGTGCTAGTGGATCGGGGACCTATGGCTACACCTTC,CSASGSGTYGYTF
TRBD1,TRBV4-1,NA,TRBJ2-7,TGCGCCAGCAGCGAAGGGGGCGACCCCTCCTACGAGCAGTACTTC,CASSEGGDPSYEQYF
NA,TRBV2,NA,TRBJ2-7,TGTGCCAGCAGTGTGGGCCGGAGCTCCTACGAGCAGTACTTC,CASSVGRSSYEQYF
TRBD1,TRBV11-3,NA,TRBJ1-2,TGTGCCAGCAGCTTAGATCGCAGGGAGGGGGCCGTTGGCGAGGATGGCTACACCTTC,CASSLDRREGAVGEDGYTF
NA,TRBV27,NA,TRBJ1-5,TGTGCCAGCAGTTTAGGGGCAGCCAATCAGCCCCAGCATTTT,CASSLGAANQPQHF
NA,TRBV10-3,NA,TRBJ2-7,TGTGCCATCAGTGAGGGGAACTACTACGAGCAGTACTTC,CAISEGNYYEQYF
NA,TRBV15,few,TRBJ1-1,TGTGCCACCGATCTTCTTGGGGGAGGGGACACTGAAGCTTTCTTT,CATDLLGGGDTEAFF
NA,TRBV5-1,once,TRBJ2-6,TGCGCCAGCAGGCTATCTGGGGCCAACGTCCTGACTTTC,CASRLSGANVLTF
NA,TRBV7-2,NA,TRBJ2-7,TGTGCCAGCAGCTACCAAAGTACAGGGTACCACGAGCAGTACTTC,CASSYQSTGYHEQYF
TRBD1,TRBV19,NA,TRBJ1-4,TGTGCCAGTAGTATCGGGACAGGGGGCGGAAAACTGTTTTTT,CASSIGTGGGKLFF
NA,TRBV7-2,NA,TRBJ1-5,TGTGCCAGCAGCTTAGTGGGGACCCCGAGCCACAATCAGCCCCAGCATTTT,CASSLVGTPSHNQPQHF
NA,TRBV3-1/TRBV3-2,NA,TRBJ1-4,TGTGCCAGCAGCCCACAGGGACGAAAACTGTTTTTT,CASSPQGRKLFF
NA,TRBV19,NA,TRBJ1-1,TGTGCCAGTTCTTTCGACAGGAAGAACACTGAAGCTTTCTTT,CASSFDRKNTEAFF
TRBD1,TRBV6-1,NA,TRBJ1-5,TGTGCCAGCAGTGAAGCCGGGACAGGGAGTCAGCCCCAGCATTTT,CASSEAGTGSQPQHF
NA,TRBV29-1,NA,TRBJ1-2,TGCAGCGTTGATAACAGGGTGAACTATGGCTACACCTTC,CSVDNRVNYGYTF
NA,TRBV19,NA,TRBJ1-5,TGTGCCAGTAGTATAAACTCAGTCAATCAGCCCCAGCATTTT,CASSINSVNQPQHF
TRBD1,TRBV30,NA,TRBJ2-5,TGTGCCTGGTCGACAGGGGAGGAGACCCAGTACTTC,CAWSTGEETQYF
TRBD1,TRBV14,NA,TRBJ1-1,TGTGCCAGCAGCCGCATACTGACAGGGTTTAAGAACACTGAAGCTTTCTTT,CASSRILTGFKNTEAFF
TRBD1,TRBV25-1,NA,TRBJ1-5,TGTGCCAGCAGTCCACAGGGGAGCAATCAGCCCCAGCATTTT,CASSPQGSNQPQHF
NA,TRBV5-1,NA,TRBJ2-1,TGCGCCAGCAGCTTGGCAGGACAGTTCTACAATGAGCAGTTCTTC,CASSLAGQFYNEQFF
NA,TRBV7-2,NA,TRBJ2-1,TGTGCCAGCAGCTCGGACATTGGGGATGAGCAGTTCTTC,CASSSDIGDEQFF
NA,TRBV19,NA,TRBJ2-1,TGTGCCAGTAGTATTACAGGGCTTGAGGGTGAGCAGTTCTTC,CASSITGLEGEQFF
TRBD1,TRBV29-1,NA,TRBJ2-2,TGCAGCGTTGTTCGGACAGGGTCGACCGGGGAGCTGTTTTTT,CSVVRTGSTGELFF
NA,TRBV7-9,once,TRBJ1-4,TGTGCCAGCAGCCATGATGCCCGGTCGACTAATGAAAAACTGTTTTTT,CASSHDARSTNEKLFF
TRBD1,TRBV7-2,NA,TRBJ2-5,TGTGCCAGCAGCTACCGAGCGGGACAGGGCATTCAGACCCAGTACTTC,CASSYRAGQGIQTQYF
TRBD1,TRBV6-5,NA,TRBJ2-5,TGTGCCAGCAGTCGAGGACAGGGAGTAGGAGAGACCCAGTACTTC,CASSRGQGVGETQYF
TRBD1,TRBV3-1/TRBV3-2,NA,TRBJ2-3,TGTGCCAGCAGCCAAGGAGGGACAGGGGGCCCCCCAGATACGCAGTATTTT,CASSQGGTGGPPDTQYF
NA,TRBV6-2/TRBV6-3,NA,TRBJ2-4,TGTGCCAGCAGTTACGGCGTAGCCAAAAACATTCAGTACTTC,CASSYGVAKNIQYF
NA,TRBV19,NA,TRBJ1-1,TGTGCCAGTAGTATAGATATTCAGGGTTTTTATACTGAAGCTTTCTTT,CASSIDIQGFYTEAFF
NA,TRBV19,NA,TRBJ1-5,TGTGCCACCGGACAGTCCTTAAGCAATCAGCCCCAGCATTTT,CATGQSLSNQPQHF
NA,TRBV10-2,NA,TRBJ2-1,TGCGCCAGCCTTGGACTCAACAATGAGCAGTTCTTC,CASLGLNNEQFF
NA,TRBV5-6,NA,TRBJ1-2,TGTGCCAGCAGCTTGGTCGCAGAAGCTGGCTACACCTTC,CASSLVAEAGYTF
NA,TRBV6-5,NA,TRBJ1-2,TGTGCCAGCACTGCCCCCTCGCCCGGCTACACCTTC,CASTAPSPGYTF
NA,TRBV7-6,NA,TRBJ2-5,TGTGCCAGCAGCTTTCGGTTTAGCCTACAAGAGACCCAGTACTTC,CASSFRFSLQETQYF
TRBD1,TRBV16,NA,TRBJ1-6,TGTGCCAGCAGCCAGAACAGGGGGCGCGGCGGGGGACATTCACCCCTCCACTTT,CASSQNRGRGGGHSPLHF
TRBD2,TRBV3-1/TRBV3-2,NA,TRBJ2-5,TGTGCCAGCAGCCAGGGACTATCAAAGACCCAGTACTTC,CASSQGLSKTQYF
NA,TRBV14,NA,TRBJ1-1,TGTGCCAGCAGCCAAGCGCCCCGGGGACAAGCGTTGAACACTGAAGCTTTCTTT,CASSQAPRGQALNTEAFF
TRBD2,TRBV18,NA,TRBJ2-1,TGTGCCAGCTCACCAAAGATGGCGGGGGGTTACAATGAGCAGTTCTTC,CASSPKMAGGYNEQFF
NA,TRBV6-5,once,TRBJ2-7,TGTGCCAGCACCCTTTCAGAAGAGCAGTACTTC,CASTLSEEQYF
TRBD1,TRBV24-1,once,TRBJ2-2,TGTGCCACCGGGGACGCCGGGACAGCCAACACCGGGGAGCTGTTTTTT,CATGDAGTANTGELFF
NA,TRBV5-6,NA,TRBJ1-4,TGTGCCAGCAGCTTTGAAAAACTGTTTTTT,CASSFEKLFF
NA,TRBV27,NA,TRBJ1-5,TGTGCCAGCACCCCGGGGGGTAGCAATCAGCCCCAGCATTTT,CASTPGGSNQPQHF
TRBD1,TRBV19,once,TRBJ1-1,TGTGCCAGTAGTTACGACAGGGGAGGGACTGAAGCTTTCTTT,CASSYDRGGTEAFF